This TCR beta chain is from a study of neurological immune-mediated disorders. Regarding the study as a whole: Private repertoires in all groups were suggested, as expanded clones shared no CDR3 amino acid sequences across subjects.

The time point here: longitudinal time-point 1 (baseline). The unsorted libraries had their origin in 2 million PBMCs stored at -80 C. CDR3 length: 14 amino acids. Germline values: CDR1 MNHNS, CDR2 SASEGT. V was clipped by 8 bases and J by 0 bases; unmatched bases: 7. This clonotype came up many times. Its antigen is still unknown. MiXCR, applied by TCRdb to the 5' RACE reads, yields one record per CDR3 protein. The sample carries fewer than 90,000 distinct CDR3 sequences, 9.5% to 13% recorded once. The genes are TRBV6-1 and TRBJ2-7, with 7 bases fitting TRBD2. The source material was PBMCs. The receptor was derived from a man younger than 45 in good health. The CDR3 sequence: CASVLSGNSYEQYF. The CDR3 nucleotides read TGTGCCAGCGTACTCAGCGGGAACTCCTACGAGCAGTACTTC.